The 7 T cell receptor beta chains below were found in one sample sequenced in a study of T cell responses to AZD1222 COVID-19 vaccine. Assay: immunoSEQ multiplex PCR; the TCRdb copy retains only in-frame clones and omits some. The sample lists about 120,000 clones, roughly 90% occurring once. Sequencing used peripheral blood, obtained on day 0 of AZD1222 vaccination. The origin of the receptors is an adult in good health.

J is TRBJ1-2 and V is TRBV4-3, with a tentative D call TRBD1 (6 bases). The CDR3 runs to 15 residues. Germline lookup yields CDR1 LGHNA and CDR2 YSLEER. Trimming took 0 bases from V and 1 from J, leaving 9 bases between them. The CDR3 region has the DNA TGCGCCAGCAGCCAAGATTGGACAGATAACTATGGCTACACCTTC. Its protein product is CASSQDWTDNYGYTF.

The rearrangement uses TRBV14 and TRBJ1-3; D unclear. Germline V gene data show CDR1 as SGHDN and CDR2 as FVKESK. V lost 3 bases and J 2 bases, leaving 8 bases between the germline ends. CDR3 length equals 14 residues. The CDR3 spells CASSQAGPGNTIYF. The CDR3 coding sequence is TGTGCCAGCAGCCAGGCAGGACCTGGAAACACCATATATTTT.

By frequency in the sample, this clone is medium-sized. V usage is TRBV30 and J usage is TRBJ2-2, with D possibly being TRBD2 (6 bases). V lost 3 bases and J lost 6, with 17 bases in between. CDR1 is GTSNPN, CDR2 SVGIG, per germline (reference sequence). The CDR3 has 15 residues. CDR3 amino acids: CAWRHLGEDAGELFF. CDR3 DNA: TGTGCCTGGAGGCACTTGGGGGAGGACGCCGGGGAGCTGTTTTTT.

This clone has more than one count but fewer than ten. V usage is TRBV12-5 and J usage is TRBJ1-5, with 8 bases aligning to TRBD1. The CDR3 extends over 15 amino acids. The germline CDR1 and CDR2 sequences are LGHNT and FRNRAP. The V segment lost 4 bases and the J segment 5 bases; nucleotides outside the gene matches: 7. The CDR3 reads CASGYPGQGYQPQHF. For the CDR3, the DNA is TGTGCTAGTGGTTACCCCGGACAGGGTTATCAGCCCCAGCATTTT. The full variable domain, in which reference TRBV12-5 and TRBJ1-5 provide the parts outside the CDR3, is DARVTQTPRHKVTEMGQEVTMRCQPILGHNTVFWYRQTMMQGLELLAYFRNRAPLDDSGMPKDRFSAEMPDATLATLKIQPSEPRDSAVYFCASGYPGQGYQPQHFGDGTRLSIL.

This clone was observed a few times. This sequence joins TRBV4-3 and TRBJ2-5; D remains unclear. Between the trimmed V and J ends, which lost 3 bases and 1 base, there was a span of 9 bases. Germline CDR1 and CDR2: LGHNA and YSLEER. This CDR3 contains 14 residues. Here the CDR3 reads CASSHLQFQETQYF. The CDR3 nucleotides are TGCGCCAGCAGCCACTTACAATTCCAAGAGACCCAGTACTTC.

The chain employs TRBV29-1 and TRBJ2-2, with 10 bases that match TRBD1. Germline values: CDR1 SQVTM, CDR2 ANQGSEA. The CDR3 has 15 amino acids. After removal of 1 base from V and 7 bases from J, the junction contained 6 bases not matched to a gene. The CDR3: CSVEARQGAVGELFF. CDR3 DNA sequence: TGCAGCGTTGAAGCCCGACAGGGGGCGGTCGGGGAGCTGTTTTTT.

This chain connects TRBV28 to TRBJ2-7; possible D gene TRBD1, 6 bases. V lost 7 bases and J lost 0, with 10 bases in between. In germline, CDR1 is MDHEN, CDR2 SYDVKM. The CDR3 is made up of 13 amino acids. The CDR3 sequence is CASIGTNSYEQYF. CDR3 sequence (DNA): TGTGCCAGCATTGGGACAAACTCCTACGAGCAGTACTTC.